These 22 T cell receptor beta chains were sequenced from one sample in a study of CD8 T cells in ankylosing spondylitis. Study-wide findings and caveats: Apparently characteristic of ankylosing spondylitis blood was a TCR beta motif (eight highly homologous variants).

The antigens of these receptors remain unknown. TCRdb used MiXCR to reprocess the 5' RACE reads, holding one entry per CDR3 protein. The sample contains some 220,000 distinct CDR3 sequences, 7% to 8% of which appear only once. Sequencing input: blood, either unsorted or a sorted T cell fraction (not recorded which). The receptors here all came from a male donor with ankylosing spondylitis.

There are many counts of this clonotype. The CDR3 protein is CASRGLGNTGELFF. For the CDR3, the DNA is TGTGCCAGCAGGGGACTAGGGAACACCGGGGAGCTGTTTTTT. The chain has TRBV27 and TRBJ2-2, with 8 bases aligning to TRBD2. This CDR3 is built from 14 residues. V trimming: 6 bases; J trimming: 1 base; junction bases outside the gene matches: 1. The V gene's germline CDR1 is MNHEY and CDR2 SMNVEV (reference sequence).

Points on this clonotype: A read error is possible here, since a much larger clone lies one base away. V is TRBV28 and J is TRBJ1-1; D is unclear. The length of the CDR3 is 15 residues. Germline CDR1 reads MDHEN; CDR2 reads SYDVKM. CDR3 nucleotides: TGTGCCAGCAGTTACACGGCGTCGGAGAACACTGAAGCTCTCTTT. Protein: CASSYTASENTEALF.

This clonotype was recorded many times. The rearrangement uses TRBV28 and TRBJ2-5, with 8 bases that match TRBD1. The germline V gene encodes CDR1 MDHEN and CDR2 SYDVKM. The V and J ends lost 4 bases and 1 base, in that order; junction bases with no gene match: 5. CDR3 length: 15 amino acids. CDR3 in DNA: TGTGCCAGCAGTTCGGACAGGGTTGTCCAAGAGACCCAGTACTTC. It is translated as CASSSDRVVQETQYF.

This clonotype has just a few counts. The chain joins TRBV25-1 to TRBJ1-2; possible D gene TRBD1, 5 bases. V lost 1 base, J lost 4 bases, and 13 bases lay in between. This CDR3 is 15 amino acids long. Germline CDR1 MGHDK, CDR2 SYGVNS. This CDR3 reads CASSESTGAFYGYTF. CDR3 in DNA: TGTGCCAGCAGTGAATCCACCGGGGCTTTCTATGGCTACACCTTC.

The rearrangement links TRBV4-3 to TRBJ1-4; 11 positions agree with TRBD1. The CDR3 extends over 14 amino acids. Germline V gives CDR1 LGHNA, CDR2 YSLEER. J was trimmed by 7 bases and V by 4 bases; bases with no gene match: 2. As DNA, the CDR3 is TGCGCCAGCAGCCGCGGGACAGGGGGTGAAAAACTGTTTTTT. Translation: CASSRGTGGEKLFF.

This clonotype was recorded many times. The chain is built from TRBV5-5 and TRBJ1-2; D gene unclear. Germline assignment: CDR1 SGHKS and CDR2 YYEKEE (reference sequence). Trimming cost V 1 base and J 0 bases, with 10 bases left between them. This CDR3 is built from 15 residues. The CDR3 DNA is TGTGCCAGCAGCTTGACAGCTTTCACTAACTATGGCTACACCTTC. Amino acid sequence: CASSLTAFTNYGYTF.

This clonotype was recorded many times. The V and J genes are TRBV12-3 or TRBV12-4 and TRBJ1-1; 7 nucleotides line up with TRBD1. V shed 5 bases, J shed 3 bases, and the junction held 6 bases outside the gene matches. CDR3 size: 14 residues. The CDR3 DNA reads as TGTGCCAGCAGTACCTTTCAGGGGGACACTGAAGCTTTCTTT. Amino acid sequence: CASSTFQGDTEAFF.

This clonotype was detected ten times or more. J is TRBJ2-1 and V is TRBV19, with D perhaps TRBD1 (7 bases). CDR3 length: 16 residues. Trimming stripped 0 bases from V and 8 bases from J, with 17 bases between. Germline loops: CDR1 LNHDA, CDR2 SQIVND (reference sequence). As DNA, the CDR3 is TGTGCCAGTAGTATAGATACAGGGGCGGGAACCGATGAGCAGTTCTTC. This sequence encodes CASSIDTGAGTDEQFF.

This clonotype was recorded at least ten times. The J gene is TRBJ2-7, the V gene TRBV7-9; D remains unclear. Germline V gene data show CDR1 as SEHNR and CDR2 as FQNEAQ (reference sequence). The CDR3 runs 14 residues. V was pared by 10 bases and J by 1 base, with 17 bases between. DNA of the CDR3: TGTGCCACCCGGACGGAAGGTAAATCCTACGAGCAGTACTTC. Amino acids: CATRTEGKSYEQYF.

There are a few counts of this clonotype. This chain joins TRBV29-1 and TRBJ2-3; TRBD1 is a possible D gene (5 bases). This CDR3 is built from 15 residues. The V end lost 4 bases, the J end lost 0 bases, and 14 bases lay between the germline ends. The germline CDR1 and CDR2 sequences are SQVTM and ANQGSEA. The CDR3 DNA reads TGCAGCGTTGTTGGACACGAAACGAGCACAGATACGCAGTATTTT. It encodes CSVVGHETSTDTQYF.

This clonotype was counted at least ten times. The chain recombines TRBV29-1 with TRBJ2-1, with TRBD2 identical over 13 bases. V lost 6 bases, J lost 1 base, and 6 bases stayed unmatched. There are 16 residues in the CDR3. Germline V gene data show CDR1 as SQVTM and CDR2 as ANQGSEA. The CDR3 sequence: CSVPRGLAGSYNEQFF. The CDR3 DNA reads TGCAGCGTACCAAGGGGACTAGCGGGATCCTACAATGAGCAGTTCTTC.

This clonotype was counted ten times or more. This chain uses TRBV7-9 with TRBJ1-1; TRBD1 might be the D (5 bases). From germline, CDR1 is SEHNR and CDR2 FQNEAQ (reference sequence). The V end lost 1 base, the J end lost 2 bases, and 17 bases lay between the germline ends. The CDR3 has 17 residues. CDR3 DNA: TGTGCCAGCAGCTTAGATGGAACAGGTTGGAGCAACACTGAAGCTTTCTTT. This encodes CASSLDGTGWSNTEAFF.

This clonotype was found many times. This chain links TRBV7-9 with TRBJ2-7; D might be TRBD2 (5 bases). The V end lost 5 bases, the J end lost 6 bases, and 14 bases lay between the germline ends. Germline CDR1 reads SEHNR; CDR2 reads FQNEAQ (reference sequence). This CDR3 spans 13 amino acids. CDR3 sequence: CASSPPGEIEQYF. CDR3 DNA: TGTGCCAGCAGCCCGCCCGGGGAGATCGAGCAGTACTTC. The variable domain in full, completed from reference TRBV7-9 and TRBJ2-7, reads DTGVSQNPRHKITKRGQNVTFRCDPISEHNRLYWYRQTLGQGPEFLTYFQNEAQLEKSRLLSDRFSAERPKGSFSTLEIQRTEQGDSAMYLCASSPPGEIEQYFGPGTRLTVT.

This clonotype appeared a few times. J is TRBJ2-1 and V is TRBV14, with D tentatively TRBD1 or TRBD2 (5 bases each). The CDR3 length is 16 residues. Per the germline V gene, CDR1 is SGHDN and CDR2 is FVKESK. V lost 4 bases to trimming and J lost 7 bases, with 20 bases between them. CDR3 sequence: CASSPDDGTKKNEQFF. The CDR3 region has the DNA TGTGCCAGCAGCCCAGACGACGGGACGAAAAAAAATGAGCAGTTCTTC.

This clonotype has at least ten counts. The rearrangement links TRBV27 to TRBJ2-3; D gene uncertain. V lost 5 bases and J 6 bases, leaving 18 bases between the germline ends. CDR3 length: 15 amino acids. Per germline, CDR1 MNHEY and CDR2 SMNVEV (reference sequence). DNA for the CDR3: TGTGCCAGCAGTCGATACTTGGCCCAAAAGGATACGCAGTATTTT. Translating it yields CASSRYLAQKDTQYF.

Only a few counts were recorded for this clonotype. This chain uses TRBV24-1 with TRBJ2-7; 7 bases map to TRBD2. V lost 5 bases to trimming and J lost 1 base; unmatched junction nucleotides: 1. The germline gives CDR1 KGHDR, CDR2 SFDVKD. CDR3 length: 13 residues. This CDR3 reads CATSGGGSYEQYF. The DNA of the CDR3 is TGTGCCACCAGTGGCGGGGGTTCCTACGAGCAGTACTTC.

This clonotype was recorded at least ten times. V usage is TRBV3-1 and J usage is TRBJ1-2, with 9 bases matching TRBD1. This CDR3 is 17 amino acids long. V lost 5 bases and J lost 0; bases outside the gene matches: 10. Germline CDR1 LGHDT, CDR2 YNNKEL (reference sequence). DNA for the CDR3: TGTGCCAGCAGCGAGCCGGGACAGGGAGAAGCTAACTATGGCTACACCTTC. Protein product: CASSEPGQGEANYGYTF.

This clonotype was counted ten times or more. This rearrangement joins TRBV27 to TRBJ2-1; no reliable D call. The germline V and J ends were trimmed by 2 bases and 4 bases, with 6 bases remaining between them. The CDR3 is made up of 13 amino acids. Germline V gene data show CDR1 as MNHEY and CDR2 as SMNVEV (reference sequence). The CDR3 protein is CASSLMGYNEQFF. The CDR3 region has the DNA TGTGCCAGCAGTTTAATGGGATACAATGAGCAGTTCTTC.

There are many counts of this clonotype. J is TRBJ2-5 and V is TRBV24-1; 14 bases are shared with TRBD2. Germline CDR1 and CDR2: KGHDR and SFDVKD. The CDR3 extends over 19 amino acids. V gave up 6 bases and J gave up 4 bases; unmatched junction bases: 15. CDR3 amino acids: CATSSDFPGLAGEVETQYF. In DNA form, the CDR3 reads TGTGCCACCAGTTCGGACTTTCCGGGACTAGCGGGAGAGGTAGAGACCCAGTACTTC.

The genes are TRBV11-2 and TRBJ2-7; 7 nucleotides align to TRBD1. The trim removed 3 bases at V and 7 bases at J, leaving 6 bases unmatched. Germline V gives CDR1 SGHAT, CDR2 FQNNGV. CDR3 size: 13 residues. This CDR3 reads CASSLTGLGEQYF. For the CDR3, the DNA is TGTGCCAGCAGCTTGACAGGGCTGGGGGAGCAGTACTTC.

At least ten counts were recorded for this clonotype. The genes are TRBV29-1 and TRBJ2-7, with D possibly matching TRBD1 (6 bases). The CDR3 covers 14 residues. Per germline, CDR1 SQVTM and CDR2 ANQGSEA. V was shortened by 0 bases and J by 2 bases, with 11 bases between the two germline ends. The CDR3 nucleotides are TGCAGCGTTGAAGATCGCGAGGGGGCCTACGAGCAGTACTTC. The encoded protein is CSVEDREGAYEQYF.

This clonotype was seen a few times. A much larger clone is a single base away; this may be a read error. This chain uses TRBV29-1 with TRBJ1-1; D gene uncertain. The CDR3 has 14 residues. From germline, CDR1 is SQVTM and CDR2 ANQGSEA. CDR3 residues: CSVDWLRLNTEVFF. The CDR3 DNA sequence: TGCAGCGTTGACTGGCTCAGACTGAACACTGAAGTTTTCTTT.